Below, 5 T cell receptor beta chains from the same sample are listed, as sequenced in a study of blood T cell repertoires in COVID-19. Sequenced by immunoSEQ multiplex PCR; TCRdb stores in-frame clones only, minus some. The sample yields 250,000 to 400,000 clones, roughly 90% seen once. Sample: peripheral blood. Receptor source: a woman aged 25 to 39 with COVID-19, enrolled during active disease.

The V gene is TRBV2, the J gene TRBJ1-5; D possibly corresponds to TRBD1 (6 bases). Deletions cut 2 bases from V and 7 bases from J, with 24 bases between. This CDR3 region has 18 residues. Germline values: CDR1 SNHLY, CDR2 FYNNEI. The CDR3 loop is CASSEIEADRVLGQPQHF. As DNA, the CDR3 is TGTGCCAGCAGTGAAATCGAGGCGGACAGAGTATTGGGACAGCCCCAGCATTTT.

This chain links TRBV6-1 with TRBJ2-7; D not resolved. The V and J ends lost 2 bases and 0 bases respectively, with 8 bases between them. Germline values: CDR1 MNHNS, CDR2 SASEGT. The CDR3 is made up of 14 amino acids. The CDR3 DNA sequence: TGTGCCAGCAGTGAATTCACTACCTCCTACGAGCAGTACTTC. Translation: CASSEFTTSYEQYF.

The chain employs TRBV9 and TRBJ2-5; 7 bases are a match to TRBD1. V was clipped by 3 bases and J by 1 base; unmatched bases: 3. Germline CDR1 is SGDLS and CDR2 is YYNGEE. The CDR3 totals 14 residues. CDR3 nucleotides: TGTGCCAGCAGCGCGACAGGGACCCAAGAGACCCAGTACTTC. Translating it yields CASSATGTQETQYF.

The CDR3 sequence is CASSIGGQVSDQPQHF. CDR3 sequence (DNA): TGTGCCAGTAGTATAGGGGGACAGGTGTCCGATCAGCCCCAGCATTTT. The J gene is TRBJ1-5, the V gene TRBV19, with TRBD1 matching over 8 bases. V dropped 1 base and J dropped 5; count of bases not matched to a gene: 7. The CDR3 extends over 16 amino acids. Germline V CDR1 and CDR2: LNHDA, SQIVND (reference sequence).

This clone was picked up a small number of times. The rearrangement links TRBV30 to TRBJ1-2; D might be TRBD1 (6 bases). Germline-derived CDR1 and CDR2 are GTSNPN and SVGIG (reference sequence). This CDR3 spans 13 amino acids. Trimming removed 5 bases from V and 4 bases from J, with 14 bases in between. The CDR3 nucleotides are TGTGCCTGGGGGACCCCAGGGGTCTATGGCTACACCTTC. The encoded protein is CAWGTPGVYGYTF.